A selection of T cell receptor beta chains follows, all from one sample in a study of T cell responses to AZD1222 COVID-19 vaccine. Clones were read by immunoSEQ multiplex PCR, and TCRdb kept only the in-frame ones, dropping some. Among roughly 130,000 clones listed, around nine tenths were seen once. The sample here was peripheral blood, taken on day 0 of AZD1222 vaccination. These receptors were collected from an adult in good health. Each CDR3 is given with its conserved first and last residue. Fields, in order: V gene, clone size, D gene, J gene, CDR3 protein, CDR3 DNA. A D gene is named only where the DNA matches it firmly. Size values are once, few and many counts, or a class for expanded clones, and some rows have none.

TRBV6-2/TRBV6-3	.	.	TRBJ2-6	CASSSPGHLSGANVLTF	TGTGCCAGCAGTTCCCCGGGACACCTATCTGGGGCCAACGTCCTGACTTTC
TRBV5-1	once	TRBD1	TRBJ1-1	CASGQGGTEAFF	TGCGCCAGCGGACAGGGCGGCACTGAAGCTTTCTTT
TRBV27	.	.	TRBJ1-3	CASRFGSGNTIYF	TGTGCCAGCAGATTTGGCTCTGGAAACACCATATATTTT
TRBV10-3	.	.	TRBJ2-2	CAISERGNTGELFF	TGTGCCATCAGTGAACGCGGAAACACCGGGGAGCTGTTTTTT
TRBV30	once	.	TRBJ2-5	CAWSATGQETQYF	TGTGCCTGGAGTGCGACAGGCCAAGAGACCCAGTACTTC
TRBV7-2	.	.	TRBJ1-4	CASSLAATNEKLFF	TGTGCCAGCAGCTTAGCTGCAACTAATGAAAAACTGTTTTTT
TRBV6-1	.	TRBD2	TRBJ2-2	CASSGRLAGGPGTGELFF	TGTGCCAGCAGTGGAAGACTAGCGGGAGGGCCAGGAACCGGGGAGCTGTTTTTT
TRBV6-5	.	.	TRBJ1-5	CASSYFPGGSQPQHF	TGTGCCAGCAGTTACTTTCCAGGAGGGAGTCAGCCCCAGCATTTT
TRBV29-1	.	.	TRBJ1-2	CSVERALGYGYTF	TGCAGCGTTGAAAGGGCTTTGGGGTATGGCTACACCTTC
TRBV7-6	few	TRBD2	TRBJ2-2	CASSPGGGRTGELFF	TGTGCCAGCAGCCCGGGCGGGGGAAGGACCGGGGAGCTGTTTTTT
TRBV21-1	.	.	TRBJ2-5	CASSAIPGRGGKETQYF	TGTGCCAGCAGCGCAATTCCGGGACGAGGAGGAAAAGAGACCCAGTACTTC
TRBV16	.	TRBD2	TRBJ2-1	CASSLYGLAGNNEQFF	TGTGCCAGCAGCCTTTACGGACTAGCGGGGAACAATGAGCAGTTCTTC
TRBV19	.	TRBD2	TRBJ2-7	CASSTPGTSGSYEQYF	TGTGCCAGTAGTACCCCCGGGACTAGCGGGAGTTACGAGCAGTACTTC
TRBV9	.	.	TRBJ2-3	CASSERIRDTADTQYF	TGTGCCAGCAGCGAGAGGATACGGGACACAGCAGATACGCAGTATTTT
TRBV15	.	.	TRBJ1-2	CATSYYRVPNYGYTF	TGTGCCACCAGCTACTACAGGGTGCCTAACTATGGCTACACCTTC
TRBV4-3	.	TRBD2	TRBJ2-1	CASSPMGLAVRNEQFF	TGCGCCAGCAGCCCTATGGGACTAGCGGTACGCAATGAGCAGTTCTTC
TRBV7-9	.	.	TRBJ2-3	CASSLVSTSTDTQYF	TGTGCCAGCAGCTTAGTCTCAACTAGCACAGATACGCAGTATTTT
TRBV5-6	.	.	TRBJ1-2	CASSRGTVGDGYTF	TGTGCCAGCAGCCGAGGGACCGTGGGAGATGGCTACACCTTC
TRBV5-6	once	TRBD2	TRBJ2-2	CASSPGLAGPGELFF	TGTGCCAGCAGTCCGGGACTAGCGGGCCCGGGGGAGCTGTTTTTT
TRBV27	once	.	TRBJ2-1	CASSDSIYNEQFF	TGTGCCAGCAGTGACAGCATTTACAATGAGCAGTTCTTC